The T cell receptor (beta chain) described here comes from a study of blood T cell repertoires in COVID-19. Looking at the study overall: Both acute and convalescent COVID-19 samples were obtained from the United States, Italy and Spain. PBMCs, B-cell-depleted T cells, or T cells were the source of the cDNA or gDNA that made up the material.

The length of the CDR3 is 15 residues. Germline CDR1 is MDHEN and CDR2 is SYDVKM. The V segment lost 2 bases and the J segment 4 bases; nucleotides outside the gene matches: 6. Some clones are missing from TCRdb's copy, which holds only in-frame ones; the method was immunoSEQ multiplex PCR. This table holds roughly 340,000 clones, about 93% found once. The TCR was taken from a woman between 18 and 30 years old who had recovered from COVID-19. The sample was peripheral blood. The chain recombines TRBV28 with TRBJ1-2, with 8 bases lining up with TRBD1. CDR3 DNA: TGTGCCAGCAGTTTAGCAGGGGGCGACCCCTATGGCTACACCTTC. Amino acids: CASSLAGGDPYGYTF.